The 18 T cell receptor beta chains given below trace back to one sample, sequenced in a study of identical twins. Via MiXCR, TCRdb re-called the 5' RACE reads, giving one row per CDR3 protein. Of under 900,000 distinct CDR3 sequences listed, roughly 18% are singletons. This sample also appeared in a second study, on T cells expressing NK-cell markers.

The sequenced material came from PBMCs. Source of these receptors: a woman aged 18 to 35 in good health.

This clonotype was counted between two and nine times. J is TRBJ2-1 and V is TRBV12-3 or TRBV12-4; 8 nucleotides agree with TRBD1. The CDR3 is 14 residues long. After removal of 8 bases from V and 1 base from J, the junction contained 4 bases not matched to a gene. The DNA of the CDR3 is TGTGCCAGCTGGGGACAGGATTCCTACAATGAGCAGTTCTTC. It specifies CASWGQDSYNEQFF.

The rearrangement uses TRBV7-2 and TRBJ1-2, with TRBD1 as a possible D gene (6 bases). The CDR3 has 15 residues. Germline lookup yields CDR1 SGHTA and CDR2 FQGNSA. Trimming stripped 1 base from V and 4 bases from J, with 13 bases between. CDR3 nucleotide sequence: TGTGCCAGCAGCTTAGATGGGGGGCGATCCTATGGCTACACCTTC. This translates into CASSLDGGRSYGYTF.

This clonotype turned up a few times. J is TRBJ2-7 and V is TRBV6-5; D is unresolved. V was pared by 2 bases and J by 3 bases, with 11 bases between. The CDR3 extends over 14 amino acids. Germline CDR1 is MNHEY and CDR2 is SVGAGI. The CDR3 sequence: CASSYEAGFYEQYF. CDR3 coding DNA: TGTGCCAGCAGTTACGAAGCTGGTTTCTACGAGCAGTACTTC.

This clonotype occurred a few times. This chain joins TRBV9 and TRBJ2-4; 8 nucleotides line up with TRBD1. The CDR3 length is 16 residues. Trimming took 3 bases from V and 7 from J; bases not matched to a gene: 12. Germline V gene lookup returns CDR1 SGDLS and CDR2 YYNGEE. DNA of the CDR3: TGTGCCAGCAGCGGGGGGCACTCAGGGGGCAGGAACATTCAGTACTTC. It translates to CASSGGHSGGRNIQYF.

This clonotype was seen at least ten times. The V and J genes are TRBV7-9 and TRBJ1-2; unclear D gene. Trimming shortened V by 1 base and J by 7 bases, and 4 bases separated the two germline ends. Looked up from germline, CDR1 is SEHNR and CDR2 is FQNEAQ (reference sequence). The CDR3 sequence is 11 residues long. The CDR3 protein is CASSLDGGYTF. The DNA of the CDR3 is TGTGCCAGCAGCTTAGACGGTGGCTACACCTTC.

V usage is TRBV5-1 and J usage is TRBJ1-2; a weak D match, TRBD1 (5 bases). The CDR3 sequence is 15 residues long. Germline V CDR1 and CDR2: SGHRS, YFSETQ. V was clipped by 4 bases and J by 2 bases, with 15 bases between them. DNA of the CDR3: TGCGCCAGCAGCCCGGGCAGGGAGGTAAACTATGGCTACACCTTC. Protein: CASSPGREVNYGYTF.

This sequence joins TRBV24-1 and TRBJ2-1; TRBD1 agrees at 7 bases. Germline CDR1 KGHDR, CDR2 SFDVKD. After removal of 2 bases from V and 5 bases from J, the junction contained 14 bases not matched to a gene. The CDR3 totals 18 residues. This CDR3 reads CATSDSKPRGRKDNEQFF. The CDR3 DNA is TGTGCCACCAGTGATTCCAAACCGAGGGGGCGCAAGGACAATGAGCAGTTCTTC.

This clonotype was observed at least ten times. The CDR3 region has the DNA TGTGCCAGTCTTAAATACGGGGGGAACACTGAAGCTTTCTTT. This codes for CASLKYGGNTEAFF. This chain uses TRBV12-3 or TRBV12-4 with TRBJ1-1; the D gene is possibly TRBD1 (5 bases). CDR3 length: 14 amino acids. The V end was cut by 9 bases, the J end by 1 base, with 15 bases between.

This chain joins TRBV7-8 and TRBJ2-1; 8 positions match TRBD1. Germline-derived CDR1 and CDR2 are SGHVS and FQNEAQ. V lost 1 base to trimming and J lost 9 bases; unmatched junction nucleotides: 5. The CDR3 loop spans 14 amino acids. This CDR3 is CASSLGQGLGEQFF. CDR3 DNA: TGTGCCAGCAGCTTAGGACAGGGGTTGGGTGAGCAGTTCTTC.

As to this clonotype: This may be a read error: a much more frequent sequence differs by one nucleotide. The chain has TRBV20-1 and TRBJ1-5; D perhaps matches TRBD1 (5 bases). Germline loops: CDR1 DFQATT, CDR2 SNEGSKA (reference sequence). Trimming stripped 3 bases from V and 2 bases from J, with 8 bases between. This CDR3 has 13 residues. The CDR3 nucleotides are TGCAGTGCTAGCGGGGGGGGCAATCAGCCCCAGCATTTT. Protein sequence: CSASGGGNQPQHF.

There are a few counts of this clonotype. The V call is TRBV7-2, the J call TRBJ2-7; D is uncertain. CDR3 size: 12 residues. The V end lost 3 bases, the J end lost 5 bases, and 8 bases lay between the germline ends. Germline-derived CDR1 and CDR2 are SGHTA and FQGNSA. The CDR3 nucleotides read TGTGCCAGCAGCTTTGGCGTACACGAGCAGTACTTC. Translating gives CASSFGVHEQYF.

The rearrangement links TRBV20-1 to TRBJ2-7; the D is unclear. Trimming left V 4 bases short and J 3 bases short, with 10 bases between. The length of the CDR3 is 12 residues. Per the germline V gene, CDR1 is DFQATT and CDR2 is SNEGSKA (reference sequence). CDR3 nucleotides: TGCAGTGCTACCTCAAACAGCTACGAGCAGTACTTC. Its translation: CSATSNSYEQYF.

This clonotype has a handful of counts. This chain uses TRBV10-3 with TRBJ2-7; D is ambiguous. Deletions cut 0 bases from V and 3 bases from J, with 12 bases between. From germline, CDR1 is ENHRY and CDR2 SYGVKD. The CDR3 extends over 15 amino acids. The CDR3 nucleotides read TGTGCCATCAGTGAGTCGGCCCATATGAGCTACGAGCAGTACTTC. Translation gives CAISESAHMSYEQYF.

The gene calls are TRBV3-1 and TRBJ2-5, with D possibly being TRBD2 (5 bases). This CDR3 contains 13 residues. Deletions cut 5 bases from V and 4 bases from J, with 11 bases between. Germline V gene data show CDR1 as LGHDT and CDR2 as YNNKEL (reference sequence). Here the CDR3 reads CASSDTRRETQYF. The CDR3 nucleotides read TGTGCCAGCAGCGACACTAGACGAGAGACCCAGTACTTC.

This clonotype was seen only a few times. This chain's CDR3 is CASKSLANTEAFF. CDR3 coding DNA: TGCGCCAGCAAATCCCTTGCGAACACTGAAGCTTTCTTT. V usage is TRBV5-1 and J usage is TRBJ1-1; the D is unclear. The V gene lost 6 bases and the J gene lost 1 base, with 10 bases spanning the gap. This CDR3 contains 13 residues. CDR1 is SGHRS and CDR2 is YFSETQ in the germline V gene. The full variable domain, its missing parts supplied by reference TRBV5-1 and TRBJ1-1, is KAGVTQTPRYLIKTRGQQVTLSCSPISGHRSVSWYQQTPGQGLQFLFEYFSETQRNKGNFPGRFSGRQFSNSRSEMNVSTLELGDSALYLCASKSLANTEAFFGQGTRLTVV.

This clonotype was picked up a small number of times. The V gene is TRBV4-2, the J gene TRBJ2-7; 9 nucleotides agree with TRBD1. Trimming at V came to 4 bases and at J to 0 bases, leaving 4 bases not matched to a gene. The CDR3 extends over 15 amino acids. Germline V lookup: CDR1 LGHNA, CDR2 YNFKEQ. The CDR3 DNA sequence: TGTGCCAGCAGCCTAGACAGGGGGGGCTCCTACGAGCAGTACTTC. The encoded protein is CASSLDRGGSYEQYF.

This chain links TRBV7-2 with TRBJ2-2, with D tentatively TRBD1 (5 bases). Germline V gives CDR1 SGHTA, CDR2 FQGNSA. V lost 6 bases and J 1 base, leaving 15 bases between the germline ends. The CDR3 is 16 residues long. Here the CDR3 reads CASRLSRTQNTGELFF. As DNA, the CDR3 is TGTGCCAGCAGGCTCTCACGGACACAGAACACCGGGGAGCTGTTTTTT.

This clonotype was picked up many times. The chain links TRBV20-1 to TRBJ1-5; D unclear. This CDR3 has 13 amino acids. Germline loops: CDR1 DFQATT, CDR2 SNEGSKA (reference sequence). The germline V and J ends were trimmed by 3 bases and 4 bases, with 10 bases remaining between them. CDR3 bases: TGCAGTGCTAGCTCCGGTGGGAATCAGCCCCAGCATTTT. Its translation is CSASSGGNQPQHF.